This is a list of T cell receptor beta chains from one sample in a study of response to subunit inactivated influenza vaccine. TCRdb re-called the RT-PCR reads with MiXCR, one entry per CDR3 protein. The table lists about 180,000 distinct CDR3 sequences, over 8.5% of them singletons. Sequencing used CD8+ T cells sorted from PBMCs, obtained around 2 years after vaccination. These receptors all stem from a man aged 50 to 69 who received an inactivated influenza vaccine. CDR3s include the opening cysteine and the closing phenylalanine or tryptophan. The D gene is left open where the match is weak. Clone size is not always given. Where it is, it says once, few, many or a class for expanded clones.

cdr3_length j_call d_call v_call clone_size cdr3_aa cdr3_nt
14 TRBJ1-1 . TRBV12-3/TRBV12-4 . CASSFGGGHTEAFF TGTGCCAGCAGTTTTGGGGGAGGGCACACTGAAGCTTTCTTT
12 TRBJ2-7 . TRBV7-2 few CASSVDRTEQYF TGTGCCAGCAGCGTTGACAGGACAGAGCAGTACTTC
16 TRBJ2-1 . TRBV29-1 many CSVEDGGAGFLNEQFF TGCAGCGTTGAAGATGGTGGGGCAGGGTTTTTGAATGAGCAGTTCTTC
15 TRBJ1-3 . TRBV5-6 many CASSLGGDFGNTIYF TGTGCCAGCAGCTTGGGAGGGGATTTTGGAAACACCATATATTTT
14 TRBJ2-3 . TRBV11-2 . CASSLDVPTDTQYF TGTGCCAGCAGCTTAGACGTTCCCACAGATACGCAGTATTTT
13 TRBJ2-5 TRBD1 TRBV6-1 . CATIDRDGETQYF TGTGCCACCATAGACAGGGATGGAGAGACCCAGTACTTC
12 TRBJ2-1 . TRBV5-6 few CASSLATGEQFF TGTGCCAGCAGCTTGGCTACGGGAGAGCAGTTCTTC
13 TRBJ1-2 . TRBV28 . CASTPGGGYGYTF TGTGCCAGCACGCCGGGAGGGGGATATGGCTACACCTTC
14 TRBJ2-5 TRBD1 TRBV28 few CASSPWDSQETQYF TGTGCCAGCAGTCCATGGGACAGTCAAGAGACCCAGTACTTC
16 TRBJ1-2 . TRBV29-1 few CSVEDRRQGLTGGYTF TGCAGCGTTGAAGATCGTCGTCAGGGTCTAACAGGGGGCTACACCTTC
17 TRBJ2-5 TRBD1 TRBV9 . CASSNAPDRGLQETQYF TGTGCCAGCAGCAATGCTCCGGACAGGGGGCTCCAAGAGACCCAGTACTTC
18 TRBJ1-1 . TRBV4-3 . CASSQDPLFDSSLTEAFF TGCGCCAGCAGCCAAGATCCTCTATTCGACAGCAGCCTCACTGAAGCTTTCTTT
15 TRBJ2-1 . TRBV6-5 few CASSYSGGGRNEQFF TGTGCCAGCAGTTACTCTGGCGGGGGCCGAAATGAGCAGTTCTTC
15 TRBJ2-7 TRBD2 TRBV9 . CASSPRLAPREEQYF TGTGCCAGCAGCCCACGACTAGCCCCTCGGGAGGAGCAGTACTTC
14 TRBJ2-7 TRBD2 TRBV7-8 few CASSLALAGDEQYF TGTGCCAGCAGCTTAGCTCTAGCGGGAGACGAGCAGTACTTC
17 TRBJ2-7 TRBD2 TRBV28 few CASSFGGGSGSIYEQYF TGTGCCAGCAGTTTTGGGGGGGGTAGCGGGAGTATTTACGAGCAGTACTTC
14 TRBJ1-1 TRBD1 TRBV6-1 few CASRIQGARNRAFF TGTGCCAGCAGAATCCAGGGGGCGCGGAATCGGGCTTTCTTT
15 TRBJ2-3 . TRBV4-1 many CASCSGDLSTDTQYF TGCGCCAGCTGTAGCGGAGACCTTAGCACAGATACGCAGTATTTT
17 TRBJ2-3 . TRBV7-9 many CASSLPRTGSRTDTQYF TGTGCCAGCAGCTTACCCCGTACAGGGTCAAGAACAGATACGCAGTATTTT
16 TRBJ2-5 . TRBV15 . CATSRARAGPQETQYF TGTGCCACCAGCAGAGCGCGTGCAGGGCCCCAAGAGACCCAGTACTTC
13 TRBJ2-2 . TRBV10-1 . CASSQIHTGELFF TGCGCCAGCAGTCAAATTCACACCGGGGAGCTGTTTTTT
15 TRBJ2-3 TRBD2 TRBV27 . CASSYRLAGTDTQYF TGTGCCAGCAGCTATCGACTAGCGGGAACAGATACGCAGTATTTT
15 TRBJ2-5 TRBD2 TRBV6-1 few CASIVLGGSLETQYF TGTGCCAGCATAGTTTTAGGCGGGAGCTTGGAGACCCAGTACTTC
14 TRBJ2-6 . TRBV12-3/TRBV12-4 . CASSLFSGANVLTF TGTGCCAGCAGTTTATTCTCTGGGGCCAACGTCCTGACTTTC
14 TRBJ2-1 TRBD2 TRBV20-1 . CSARDGGRYGEQFF TGCAGTGCTAGAGACGGCGGGAGATACGGTGAGCAGTTCTTC
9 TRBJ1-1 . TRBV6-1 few CASSAGAFF TGTGCCAGCAGTGCGGGAGCTTTCTTT
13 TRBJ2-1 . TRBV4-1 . CASSQERGWPQFF TGCGCCAGCAGCCAAGAACGGGGCTGGCCTCAGTTCTTC
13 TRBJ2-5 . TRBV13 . CASSPPRQETQYF TGTGCCAGCAGCCCCCCCCGACAAGAGACCCAGTACTTC
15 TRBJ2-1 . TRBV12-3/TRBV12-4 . CASSRDSFVGNEQFF TGTGCCAGCAGCAGAGACAGCTTTGTAGGTAATGAGCAGTTCTTC
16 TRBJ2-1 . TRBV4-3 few CASSQETIPLYNEQFF TGCGCCAGCAGCCAAGAGACTATCCCGCTATACAATGAGCAGTTCTTC
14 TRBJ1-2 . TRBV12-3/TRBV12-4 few CASSRGLSGYGYTF TGTGCCAGCAGCCGGGGGTTAAGCGGCTATGGCTACACCTTC
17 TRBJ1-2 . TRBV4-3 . CASSPEKIGGPDYGYTF TGCGCCAGCAGCCCCGAAAAGATTGGAGGGCCCGATTATGGCTACACCTTC
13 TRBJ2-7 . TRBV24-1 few CATGDGSSYEQYF TGTGCCACCGGGGACGGAAGCTCCTACGAGCAGTACTTC
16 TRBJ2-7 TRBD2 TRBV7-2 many CASSLGPSGGSYEQYF TGTGCCAGCAGCTTAGGACCCAGCGGGGGATCCTACGAGCAGTACTTC
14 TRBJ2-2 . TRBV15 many CATSSGANTGELFF TGTGCCACCAGCAGCGGGGCCAACACCGGGGAGCTGTTTTTT
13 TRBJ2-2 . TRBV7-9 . CASRRGNTGELFF TGTGCCAGCAGACGCGGAAACACCGGGGAGCTGTTTTTT
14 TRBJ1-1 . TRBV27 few CASSLLGGDTEAFF TGTGCCAGCAGTCTCCTGGGGGGGGACACTGAAGCTTTCTTT
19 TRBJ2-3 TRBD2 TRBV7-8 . CASSSQTSGGAGVTDTQYF TGTGCCAGCAGCTCCCAGACTAGCGGGGGTGCCGGTGTTACAGATACGCAGTATTTT
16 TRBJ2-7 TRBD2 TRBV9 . CASSEGPSGRSYEQYF TGTGCCAGCAGCGAGGGACCTAGCGGGAGGTCCTACGAGCAGTACTTC
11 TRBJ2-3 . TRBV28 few CASMWADTQYF TGTGCCAGCATGTGGGCAGATACGCAGTATTTT